This TCR beta chain was captured in a study of blood T cells in healthy people across ages. With a J-beta primer mix and a sample-barcoded 5' primer, a second PCR ran about 7 to 12 cycles. Through a template-switch adaptor with 12 random nucleotides, each cDNA molecule received a tag. TCRdb used MiXCR to reprocess the 5' RACE reads, holding one entry per CDR3 protein. This sample has around 1,500,000 distinct CDR3 sequences, with roughly 45% found just once. Findings of the study overall: Diversity estimates drawn from one million T cells were deemed underestimates. Among T cells, TCR beta diversity per million cells dropped roughly linearly as age rose.

This CDR3 comprises 15 residues. The V gene lost 6 bases and the J gene lost 7 bases, with 23 bases spanning the gap. The germline V gene has CDR1 DFQATT and CDR2 SNEGSKA (reference sequence). Per sample, no less than 6 micrograms of total RNA were extracted. This clonotype has a handful of counts. The antigen is unknown. The clonotype comes from a young woman in good health. The chain links TRBV20-1 to TRBJ2-3; D is perhaps TRBD2 (6 bases). The sequencing input was blood. CDR3 nucleotides: TGCAGTGCCCCAACCCCGACTAGTCCAGAAAATACGCAGTATTTT. This encodes CSAPTPTSPENTQYF.